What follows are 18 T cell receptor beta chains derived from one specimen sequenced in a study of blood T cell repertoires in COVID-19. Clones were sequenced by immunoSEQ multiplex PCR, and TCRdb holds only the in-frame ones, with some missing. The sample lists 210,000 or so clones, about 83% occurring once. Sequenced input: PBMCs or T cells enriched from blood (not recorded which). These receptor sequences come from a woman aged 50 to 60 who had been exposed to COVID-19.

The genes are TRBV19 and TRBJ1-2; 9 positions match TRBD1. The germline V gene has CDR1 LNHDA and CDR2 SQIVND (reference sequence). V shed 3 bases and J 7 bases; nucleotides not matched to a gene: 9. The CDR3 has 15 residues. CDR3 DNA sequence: TGTGCCAGTAGTATCGTTGGGACAGGGTACGGTGGCTACACCTTC. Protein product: CASSIVGTGYGGYTF.

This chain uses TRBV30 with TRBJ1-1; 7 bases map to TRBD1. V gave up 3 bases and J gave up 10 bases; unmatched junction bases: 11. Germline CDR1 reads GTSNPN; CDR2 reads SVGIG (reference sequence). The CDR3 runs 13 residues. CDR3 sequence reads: CAWRKDRDSGAFF. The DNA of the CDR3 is TGTGCCTGGAGGAAGGACCGGGACAGTGGAGCTTTCTTT.

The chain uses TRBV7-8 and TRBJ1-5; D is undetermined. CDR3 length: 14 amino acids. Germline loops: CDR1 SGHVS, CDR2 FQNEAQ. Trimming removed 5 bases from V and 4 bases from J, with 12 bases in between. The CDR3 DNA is TGTGCCAGCAGCCTCGCAGGAACAAATCAGCCCCAGCATTTT. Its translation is CASSLAGTNQPQHF.

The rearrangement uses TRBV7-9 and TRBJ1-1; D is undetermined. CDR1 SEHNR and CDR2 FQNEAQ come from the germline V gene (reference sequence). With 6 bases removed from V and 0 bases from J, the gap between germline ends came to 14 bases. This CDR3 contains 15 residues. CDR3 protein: CASRETASLNTEAFF. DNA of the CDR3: TGTGCCAGCAGGGAGACCGCGAGCCTGAACACTGAAGCTTTCTTT.

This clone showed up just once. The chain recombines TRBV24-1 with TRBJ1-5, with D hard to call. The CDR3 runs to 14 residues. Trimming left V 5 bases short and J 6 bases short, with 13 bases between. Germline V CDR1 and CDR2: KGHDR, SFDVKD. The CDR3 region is CATSGPWVAQPQHF. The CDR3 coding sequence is TGTGCCACCAGTGGGCCTTGGGTAGCTCAGCCCCAGCATTTT.

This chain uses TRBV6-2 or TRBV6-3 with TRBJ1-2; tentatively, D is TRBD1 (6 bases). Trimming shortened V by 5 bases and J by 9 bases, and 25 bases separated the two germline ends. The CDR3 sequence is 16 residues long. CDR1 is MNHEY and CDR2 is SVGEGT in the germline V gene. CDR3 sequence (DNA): TGTGCCAGCAGTAACCTGAAGGGCAGGGGCTTTGTCAGCTACACCTTC. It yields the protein CASSNLKGRGFVSYTF.

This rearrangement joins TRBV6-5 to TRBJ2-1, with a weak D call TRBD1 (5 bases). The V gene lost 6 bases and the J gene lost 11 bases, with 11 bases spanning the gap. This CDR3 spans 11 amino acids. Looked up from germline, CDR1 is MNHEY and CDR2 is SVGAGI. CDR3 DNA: TGTGCCAGCAGCGACAGTCTAAAGCAGTTCTTC. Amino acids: CASSDSLKQFF.

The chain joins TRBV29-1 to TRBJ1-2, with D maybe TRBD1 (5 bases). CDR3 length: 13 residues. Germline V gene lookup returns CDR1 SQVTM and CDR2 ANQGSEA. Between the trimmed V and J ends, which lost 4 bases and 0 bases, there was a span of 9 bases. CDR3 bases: TGCAGCGTTGGGGCAGGGCCTAACTATGGCTACACCTTC. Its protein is CSVGAGPNYGYTF. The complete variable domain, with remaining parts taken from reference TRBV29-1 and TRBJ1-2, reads SAVISQKPSRDICQRGTSLTIQCQVDSQVTMMFWYRQQPGQSLTLIATANQGSEATYESGFVIDKFPISRPNLTFSTLTVSNMSPEDSSIYLCSVGAGPNYGYTFGSGTRLTVV.

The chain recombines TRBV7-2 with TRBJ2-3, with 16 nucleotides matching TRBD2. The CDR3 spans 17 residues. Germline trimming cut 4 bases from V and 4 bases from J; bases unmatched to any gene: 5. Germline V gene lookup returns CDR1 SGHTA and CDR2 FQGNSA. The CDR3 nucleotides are TGTGCCAGCAGCTCCGGGACTAGCGGGGGGGCCGCAGATACGCAGTATTTT. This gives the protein CASSSGTSGGAADTQYF.

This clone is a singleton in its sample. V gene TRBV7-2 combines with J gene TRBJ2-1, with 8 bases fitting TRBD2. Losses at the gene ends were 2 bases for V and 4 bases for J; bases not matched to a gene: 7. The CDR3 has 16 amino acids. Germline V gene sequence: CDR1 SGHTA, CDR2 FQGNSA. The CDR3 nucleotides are TGTGCCAGCAGCTTATCCACGGGGGGGCGATACAATGAGCAGTTCTTC. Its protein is CASSLSTGGRYNEQFF. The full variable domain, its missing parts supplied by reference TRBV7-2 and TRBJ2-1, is GAGVSQSPSNKVTEKGKDVELRCDPISGHTALYWYRQSLGQGLEFLIYFQGNSAPDKSGLPSDRFSAERTGGSVSTLTIQRTQQEDSAVYLCASSLSTGGRYNEQFFGPGTRLTVL.

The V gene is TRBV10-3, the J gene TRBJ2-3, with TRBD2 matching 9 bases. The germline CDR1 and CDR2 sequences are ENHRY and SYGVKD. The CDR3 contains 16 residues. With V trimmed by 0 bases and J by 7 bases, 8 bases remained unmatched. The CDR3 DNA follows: TGTGCCATCAGTGAGTCTGGAGCGGGGGGTAGAAATACGCAGTATTTT. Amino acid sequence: CAISESGAGGRNTQYF.

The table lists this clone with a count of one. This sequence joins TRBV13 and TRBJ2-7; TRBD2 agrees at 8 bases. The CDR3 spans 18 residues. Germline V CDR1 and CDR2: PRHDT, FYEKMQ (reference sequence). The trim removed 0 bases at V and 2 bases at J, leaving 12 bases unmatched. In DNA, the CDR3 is TGTGCCAGCAGCTTAGGGTTAGCGGGGCATAACCCTCCCTACGAGCAGTACTTC. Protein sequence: CASSLGLAGHNPPYEQYF.

In DNA form, the CDR3 reads TGTGCCAGCAGTTATCCCTCGGCCCCGAGGGCTTTCTTT. Its translation is CASSYPSAPRAFF. This chain uses TRBV6-5 with TRBJ1-1; D not certain. Trimming removed 3 bases at V and 11 bases at J, with 16 bases between. The length of the CDR3 is 13 residues. From germline, CDR1 is MNHEY and CDR2 SVGAGI.

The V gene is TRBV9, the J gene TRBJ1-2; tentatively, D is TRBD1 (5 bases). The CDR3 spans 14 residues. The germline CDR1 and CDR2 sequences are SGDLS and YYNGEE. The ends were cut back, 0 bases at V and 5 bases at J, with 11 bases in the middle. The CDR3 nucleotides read TGTGCCAGCAGCGTAGACGGGGGAGCATATGGCTACACCTTC. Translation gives CASSVDGGAYGYTF.

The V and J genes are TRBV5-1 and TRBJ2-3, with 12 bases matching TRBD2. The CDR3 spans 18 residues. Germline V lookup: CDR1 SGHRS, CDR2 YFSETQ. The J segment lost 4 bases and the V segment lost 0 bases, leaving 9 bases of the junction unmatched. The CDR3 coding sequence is TGCGCCAGCAGCTTGGGACTAGCGGGGGAAGGATGGCCAGATACGCAGTATTTT. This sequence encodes CASSLGLAGEGWPDTQYF.

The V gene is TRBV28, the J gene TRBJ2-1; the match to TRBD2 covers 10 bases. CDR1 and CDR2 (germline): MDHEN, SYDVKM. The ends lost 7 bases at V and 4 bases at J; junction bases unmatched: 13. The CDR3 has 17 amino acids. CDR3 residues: CASKGTIGLAVYNEQFF. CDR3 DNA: TGTGCCAGCAAGGGGACAATTGGACTAGCGGTATACAATGAGCAGTTCTTC.

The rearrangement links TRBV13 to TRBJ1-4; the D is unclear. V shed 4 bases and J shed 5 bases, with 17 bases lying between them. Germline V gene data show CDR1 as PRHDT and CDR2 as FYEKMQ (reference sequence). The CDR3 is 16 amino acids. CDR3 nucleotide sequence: TGTGCCAGCAGCTCCGCTCGACCCGGCGGAAATGAAAAACTGTTTTTT. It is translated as CASSSARPGGNEKLFF.

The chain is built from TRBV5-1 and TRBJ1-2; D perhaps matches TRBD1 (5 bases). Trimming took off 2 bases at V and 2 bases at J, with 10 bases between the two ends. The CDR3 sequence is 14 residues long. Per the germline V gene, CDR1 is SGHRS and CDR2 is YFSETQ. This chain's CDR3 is CASSLPGLNYGYTF. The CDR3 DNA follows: TGCGCCAGCAGCTTACCGGGACTGAACTATGGCTACACCTTC.